This T cell receptor beta chain is drawn from a study of cytomegalovirus exposure and HLA in healthy donors. Looking at the study overall: Researchers found that roughly 81% of over 350 genotyped donors fell within the Caucasian-associated ancestry cluster.

CDR1 and CDR2 from the germline V gene are SGHAT and FQNNGV. The V gene end was trimmed by 4 bases and the J gene end by 4 bases; junction bases not matched to a gene: 9. CDR3 length: 15 residues. The primer mix had 60 Vbeta and 13 Jbeta primers. Only in-frame clones appear in the TCRdb table, and some are missing; sequencing was by immunoSEQ multiplex PCR. The table records approximately 220,000 clones, over 60% of them present only once. A word on this clone: The antigen remains undetermined.

Regarding the study as a whole: Reportedly, fewer N-insertions than the approximately 680-donor mean appeared in an Asian-associated ancestry cluster in a later analysis.

Input material: PBMCs. The receptor was isolated from a male donor in good health and CMV-seronegative. The genes are TRBV11-2 and TRBJ2-7; 8 bases are a match to TRBD1. CDR3 protein: CASSSDRALHYEQYF. CDR3 nucleotides: TGTGCCAGCAGCTCGGACAGGGCCCTCCATTACGAGCAGTACTTC. The complete variable domain, with remaining parts taken from reference TRBV11-2 and TRBJ2-7, reads EAGVAQSPRYKIIEKRQSVAFWCNPISGHATLYWYQQILGQGPKLLIQFQNNGVVDDSQLPKDRFSAERLKGVDSTLKIQPAKLEDSAVYLCASSSDRALHYEQYFGPGTRLTVT.